The T cell receptor beta chain described here comes from a study of cytomegalovirus exposure and HLA in healthy donors. In the study overall: Of the donors genotyped, approximately 430 in all, about 81% fell in the Caucasian-associated ancestry cluster. General study points: Later on, an analysis showed TCR association rates differing by HLA locus, with DRB1 the most and HLA-C the fewest. In a later analysis, TCR beta V- and J-gene trimming showed a link to a missense DCLRE1C variant. In all likelihood, a cluster of highly shared sequence variants was a sequencing artifact.

Regarding this clone: The antigen remains unidentified.

The study ran its PCR with 60 Vbeta and 13 Jbeta primers. Profiling relied on immunoSEQ multiplex PCR, and the TCRdb table lists in-frame clones only, not all of them. Among about 120,000 clones listed, over 70% were seen once. V was trimmed by 1 base and J by 4 bases, leaving 10 bases between them. Per the germline V gene, CDR1 is SGHAT and CDR2 is FQNNGV. The CDR3 is 15 amino acids. This clonotype was obtained from a female donor in good health and CMV-seronegative. V and J are TRBV11-2 and TRBJ2-2; D is unclear. The sequenced material came from PBMCs. CDR3 in amino acids: CASSLGPFGTGELFF. Here the CDR3 DNA reads TGTGCCAGCAGCTTAGGCCCCTTCGGCACCGGGGAGCTGTTTTTT.